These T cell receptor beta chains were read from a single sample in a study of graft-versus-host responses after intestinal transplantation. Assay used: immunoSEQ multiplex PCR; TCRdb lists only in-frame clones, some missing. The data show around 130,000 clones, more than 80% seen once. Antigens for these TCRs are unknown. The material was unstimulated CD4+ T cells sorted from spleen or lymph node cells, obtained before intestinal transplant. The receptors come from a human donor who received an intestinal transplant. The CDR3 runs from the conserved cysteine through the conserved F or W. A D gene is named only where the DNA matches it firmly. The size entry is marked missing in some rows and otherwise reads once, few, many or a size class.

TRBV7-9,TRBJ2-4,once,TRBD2,TGTGCCAGCAGCCCGCCCCGGGGTAGCGGGGGGGCCAAAAACATTCAGTACTTC,CASSPPRGSGGAKNIQYF
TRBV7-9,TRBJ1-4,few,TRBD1,TGTGCCAGCAGCTTAGTAGGACAGGGGGCGGCGAAACTGTTTTTT,CASSLVGQGAAKLFF
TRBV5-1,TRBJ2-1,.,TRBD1,TGCGCCAGCAGCTTTGGACAGGTTTACAATGAGCAGTTCTTC,CASSFGQVYNEQFF
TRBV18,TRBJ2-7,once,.,TGTGCCAGCTCCACGGTTGTGTTGGGCGAGCAGTACTTC,CASSTVVLGEQYF
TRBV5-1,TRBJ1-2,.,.,TGCGCCAGCAGCTTGGCGGACTTCAACTATGGCTACACCTTC,CASSLADFNYGYTF
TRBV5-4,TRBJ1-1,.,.,TGTGCCAGCAGCTCTATGAACACTGAAGCTTTCTTT,CASSSMNTEAFF
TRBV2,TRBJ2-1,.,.,TGTGCCAGCAGTGAACGCGGGGCTTCGAACAATGAGCAGTTCTTC,CASSERGASNNEQFF
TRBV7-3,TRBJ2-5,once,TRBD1,TGTGCCAGCAGCCAGGGACAGCAAGAGACCCAGTACTTC,CASSQGQQETQYF
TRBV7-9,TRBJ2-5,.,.,TGTGCCAGCAGCTTAAACGGGGGTATCGGGTACTTC,CASSLNGGIGYF
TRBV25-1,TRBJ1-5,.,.,TGTGCCAGCAGTGGGGGGAGGGAATTCCAGCCCCAGCATTTT,CASSGGREFQPQHF
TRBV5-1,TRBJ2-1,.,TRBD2,TGCGCCAGCAGCACACTTCTAGCGGGGGCTTTCAATGAGCAGTTCTTC,CASSTLLAGAFNEQFF
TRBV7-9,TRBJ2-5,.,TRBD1,TGTGCCAGCAGCTTAGGAGGGACAGGCCCCCGGCGGGAGTACTTC,CASSLGGTGPRREYF
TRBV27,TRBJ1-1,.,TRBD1,TGTGCCAGCAAACCACAGGGGGCAACTGAAGCTTTCTTT,CASKPQGATEAFF
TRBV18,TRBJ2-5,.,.,TGTGCCAGCTCACCCCAAGAGACCCAGTACTTC,CASSPQETQYF
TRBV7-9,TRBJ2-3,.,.,TGTGCCAGCAGCGTACGGGAGTACACAGATACGCAGTATTTT,CASSVREYTDTQYF
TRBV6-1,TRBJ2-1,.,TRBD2,TGTGCCAGCAGTGAATGGGACTATCCCAATGAGCAGTTCTTC,CASSEWDYPNEQFF
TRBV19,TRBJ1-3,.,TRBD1,TGTGCCAGTAGTACCGACAGGGGGAACACCATATATTTT,CASSTDRGNTIYF
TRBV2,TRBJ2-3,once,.,TGTGCCAGCAGTGTAGCCAGGCCACTGTATTTT,CASSVARPLYF
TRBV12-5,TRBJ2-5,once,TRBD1,TGTGCTAGTGGTTTGGTATGGGGTGACAGGGAAAGGTCTCCCCAGTACTTC,CASGLVWGDRERSPQYF
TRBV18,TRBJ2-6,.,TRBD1,TGTGCCAGCTCACTTATTTTGGGACAGGAGTCTGGGGCCAACGTCCTGACTTTC,CASSLILGQESGANVLTF
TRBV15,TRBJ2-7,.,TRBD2,TGTGCCACCAGCAGAGATGAGGCAGCGGGGGACTCCTACGAGCAGTACTTC,CATSRDEAAGDSYEQYF
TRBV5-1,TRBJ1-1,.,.,TGCGCCAGCAGCTCGGAGCTCATGAACACTGAAGCTTTCTTT,CASSSELMNTEAFF
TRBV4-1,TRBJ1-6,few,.,TGCGCCAGCAGCCAAGAGGGAGGGGTAAATTCACCCCTCCACTTT,CASSQEGGVNSPLHF
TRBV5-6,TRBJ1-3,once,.,TGTGCCAGCAGCCTGGGGGCAACGAGCTCTGGAAACACCATATATTTT,CASSLGATSSGNTIYF
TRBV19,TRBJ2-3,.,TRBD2,TGTGCCAGTAGTATAGCGGGGGGGTCAGATACGCAGTATTTT,CASSIAGGSDTQYF
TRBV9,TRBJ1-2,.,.,TGTGCCAGCAGCGTAGAGGTAGGCCAGGGCTATGGCTACACCTTC,CASSVEVGQGYGYTF
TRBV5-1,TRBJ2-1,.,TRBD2,TGCGCCAGCAGCTTGGGCTATTCTAGCGGGGGCCCCAGGGAGCAGTTCTTC,CASSLGYSSGGPREQFF
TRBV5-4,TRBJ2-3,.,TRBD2,TGTGCCAGCAGCACCCAACTAGCGGACACAGATACGCAGTATTTT,CASSTQLADTDTQYF
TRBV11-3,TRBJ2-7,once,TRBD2,TGTGCCAGCAGCTTCGCGGGAGGAAGCTACGAGCAGTACTTC,CASSFAGGSYEQYF
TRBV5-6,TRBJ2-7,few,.,TGTGCCAGCAGCTCCCCCCCCGGGGAGCAGTACTTC,CASSSPPGEQYF
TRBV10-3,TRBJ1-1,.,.,TGTGCCATCAGTTTACAGGGTGAAGCTTTCTTT,CAISLQGEAFF
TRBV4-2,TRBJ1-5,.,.,TGTGCCAGCAGCCAAGACGTCTGGGGTAATCAGCCCCAGCATTTT,CASSQDVWGNQPQHF
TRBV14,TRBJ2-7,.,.,TGTGCCAGCAGCCAATGGCCGGCAGGGATCTACGAGCAGTACTTC,CASSQWPAGIYEQYF
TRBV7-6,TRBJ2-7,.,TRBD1,TGTGCCAGCAGCTATGGGGACAGTCCCTCCTCCTACGAGCAGTACTTC,CASSYGDSPSSYEQYF
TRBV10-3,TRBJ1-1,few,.,TGTGCCATCAGTGAATACGAGAACACTGAAGCTTTCTTT,CAISEYENTEAFF
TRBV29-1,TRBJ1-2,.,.,TGCAGCGGGTCAGAGGGAAACTATGGCTACACCTTC,CSGSEGNYGYTF
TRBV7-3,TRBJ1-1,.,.,TGTGCCAGCAGCTTACTGGGCATGAACACTGAAGCTTTCTTT,CASSLLGMNTEAFF
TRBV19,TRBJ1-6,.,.,TGTGCCAGTAGTATCGTGGGCCGAAAGGAGTCACCCCTCCACTTT,CASSIVGRKESPLHF
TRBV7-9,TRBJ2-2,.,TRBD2,TGTGCCAGCAGCTTAGGGCGACTAGCGGGGTTCACCGGGGAGCTGTTTTTT,CASSLGRLAGFTGELFF
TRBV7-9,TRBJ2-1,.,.,TGTGCCAGCAGCCTCGCCCGGAACAATGAGCAGTTCTTC,CASSLARNNEQFF
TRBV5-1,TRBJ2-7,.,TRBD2,TGCGCCAGCAGCTTGGTGACTAGCGGGACCTCCGCTACCTACGAGCAGTACTTC,CASSLVTSGTSATYEQYF
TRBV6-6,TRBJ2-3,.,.,TGTGCCAGCAGTTATCGAAGCACAGATACGCAGTATTTT,CASSYRSTDTQYF
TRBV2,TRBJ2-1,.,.,TGTGCCACCTTAGCGAATGAGCAGTTCTTC,CATLANEQFF
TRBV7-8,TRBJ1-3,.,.,TGTGCCAGCAGCTTAGCGGCCGGCTCTGGAAACACCATATATTTT,CASSLAAGSGNTIYF
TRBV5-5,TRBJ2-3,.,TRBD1,TGTGCCAGCAGTCGTACCACAGGGGGCCCAGATACGCAGTATTTT,CASSRTTGGPDTQYF